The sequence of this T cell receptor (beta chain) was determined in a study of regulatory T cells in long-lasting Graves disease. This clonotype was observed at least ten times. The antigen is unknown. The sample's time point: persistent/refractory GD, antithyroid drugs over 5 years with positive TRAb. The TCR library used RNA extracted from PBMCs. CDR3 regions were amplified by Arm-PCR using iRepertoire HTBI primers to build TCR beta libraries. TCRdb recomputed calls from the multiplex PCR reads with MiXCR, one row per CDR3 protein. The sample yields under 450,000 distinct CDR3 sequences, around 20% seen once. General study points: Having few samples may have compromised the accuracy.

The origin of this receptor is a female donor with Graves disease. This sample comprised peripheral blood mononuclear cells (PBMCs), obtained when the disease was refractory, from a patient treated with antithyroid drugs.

The CDR3 sequence is CASSLHAGTEAFF. As DNA, the CDR3 is TGTGCCAGCAGCTTACATGCCGGCACTGAAGCTTTCTTT. This chain uses TRBV11-1 with TRBJ1-1; D is unresolved. CDR3 size: 13 residues. Germline CDR1 is SGHAT and CDR2 is FQDESV (reference sequence). The V end lost 2 bases, the J end lost 4 bases, and 8 bases lay between the germline ends.